Presented here are 4 T cell receptor beta chains from one specimen sequenced in a study of T cell changes during pregnancy in multiple sclerosis. Here immunoSEQ multiplex PCR was the method, and the copy in TCRdb shows in-frame clones only, minus some. The repertoire holds fewer than 90,000 clones, with 90% to 95% as singletons. Specimen: peripheral blood, collected in the third trimester of pregnancy. The receptor source for this set is a female donor with multiple sclerosis, enrolled in a pregnancy study.

The V and J genes are TRBV5-4 and TRBJ2-5; D may be TRBD2 (6 bases). The ends were cut back, 0 bases at V and 1 base at J, with 10 bases in the middle. The CDR3 is made up of 15 amino acids. The germline CDR1 and CDR2 sequences are SGHNT and YYREEE (reference sequence). CDR3 amino acids: CASSLGPAGQETQYF. The CDR3 region has the DNA TGTGCCAGCAGCTTGGGGCCAGCGGGCCAAGAGACCCAGTACTTC.

The rearrangement links TRBV19 to TRBJ2-5; maybe TRBD2 (5 bases). V was trimmed by 6 bases and J by 1 base, leaving 15 bases between them. There are 15 residues in the CDR3. Germline CDR1 is LNHDA and CDR2 is SQIVND (reference sequence). CDR3 residues: CASRSLNRGQETQYF. CDR3 nucleotide sequence: TGTGCCAGTAGGAGTCTAAACCGGGGCCAAGAGACCCAGTACTTC.

The chain is built from TRBV11-2 and TRBJ2-1; TRBD2 matches 16 bases. The CDR3 is 19 amino acids. Per the germline V gene, CDR1 is SGHAT and CDR2 is FQNNGV. After removal of 5 bases from V and 4 bases from J, the junction contained 11 bases not matched to a gene. The CDR3 region is CASSPGLAGGPEIYNEQFF. The CDR3 DNA reads TGTGCCAGCAGCCCGGGACTAGCGGGAGGGCCGGAGATATACAATGAGCAGTTCTTC.

CDR3 sequence reads: CASSFGTSGVKNIQYF. CDR3 coding DNA: TGCGCCAGCAGTTTCGGGACTAGCGGCGTCAAAAACATTCAGTACTTC. The chain carries TRBV10-2 and TRBJ2-4; TRBD2 matches 11 bases. The CDR3 runs to 16 residues. Germline V gene sequence: CDR1 WSHSY, CDR2 SAAADI. Trimming at V came to 5 bases and at J to 3 bases, leaving 6 bases not matched to a gene.